This is a list of T cell receptor beta chains from one sample in a study of blood T cells in healthy people across ages. TCRdb processed the 5' RACE reads anew with MiXCR; each CDR3 protein has one entry. The sample contains some 1.5 million distinct CDR3 sequences, 28% of which appear only once. Specimen: blood. The receptors shown here come from a woman in her twenties or thirties in good health. CDR3s include the opening cysteine and the closing phenylalanine or tryptophan. The D gene is left open where the match is weak. Some rows mark clone size as missing; the rest say once, few, many or name a class of expanded clone.

V	J	size	D	DNA	CDR3
TRBV18	TRBJ1-2	few	TRBD1	TGTGCCAGCTCACCGGGGACAGGGGGCTCTTTGAGCGGCTACACCTTC	CASSPGTGGSLSGYTF
TRBV20-1	TRBJ1-5	-	TRBD1	TGCAGTGCTATGGGACAGTACAATCAGCCCCAGCATTTT	CSAMGQYNQPQHF
TRBV5-1	TRBJ2-5	few	-	TGCGCCAGCAGCTTAGGGAACGTCCGAGAGACCCAGTACTTC	CASSLGNVRETQYF
TRBV12-3/TRBV12-4	TRBJ1-2	many	-	TGTGCCACCACCAGCGCGCGTTATGGCTACACCTTC	CATTSARYGYTF
TRBV20-1	TRBJ2-5	few	TRBD2	TGCAGTGCTAGGGAGGGGCTAGCGGGGGCCCAAGAGACCCAGTACTTC	CSAREGLAGAQETQYF
TRBV18	TRBJ2-3	-	TRBD2	TGTGCCAGCTCGTCTCTTAGCGGGGGGACCGGCACAGATACGCAGTATTTT	CASSSLSGGTGTDTQYF
TRBV7-9	TRBJ1-3	few	-	TGTGCCAGCAGCGGAAGACTGAGCTCTGGAAACACCATATATTTT	CASSGRLSSGNTIYF
TRBV29-1	TRBJ1-1	many	-	TGCAGCGTTGAAAGGAGGGGCACTGAAGCTTTCTTT	CSVERRGTEAFF
TRBV11-2	TRBJ2-3	many	TRBD2	TGTGCCAGCAGACCACTAGCGGGGGGGCGTAAAGATACGCAGTATTTT	CASRPLAGGRKDTQYF
TRBV2	TRBJ2-7	-	-	TGTGCCAGCAATCGGGAAGCAGCCCAGTACTTC	CASNREAAQYF
TRBV20-1	TRBJ2-4	few	TRBD2	TGCAGTGCTTGCTGCAGCGGGAGGTCCTTCTCCTACAATGAGCAGTACTTC	CSACCSGRSFSYNEQYF
TRBV28	TRBJ2-4	many	-	TGTGCCAGCAGTTTTGTATACAGGGACATTCAGTACTTC	CASSFVYRDIQYF
TRBV4-1	TRBJ2-3	few	TRBD2	TGCGCCAGCAGCCAAGTCAGCGGGGGGTTCACAGATACGCAGTATTTT	CASSQVSGGFTDTQYF
TRBV2	TRBJ1-2	-	-	TGTGCCAGCAGTGAACAGGAACACTATGGCTACACCTTC	CASSEQEHYGYTF
TRBV7-2	TRBJ2-7	many	TRBD2	TGTGCCAGCAGCTTCGCTAGCGGGATTCCCTACGAGCAGTACTTC	CASSFASGIPYEQYF
TRBV7-2	TRBJ2-3	few	-	TGTGCCAGCAGCTTAGGGAGCGGACGGAGAGATACGCAGTATTTT	CASSLGSGRRDTQYF
TRBV24-1	TRBJ2-7	few	TRBD1	TGTGCCACCAGTGATTTACGGACAGGGGATCGGGAGCAGTACTTC	CATSDLRTGDREQYF
TRBV5-6	TRBJ2-7	many	-	TGTGCCAGCAGCTTACAAGTCACCGAGCAGTACTTC	CASSLQVTEQYF
TRBV7-8	TRBJ1-5	-	-	TGTGCCAGCAGCTTAGCAGACCCAGCCGTGCCCCAGCATTTT	CASSLADPAVPQHF
TRBV13	TRBJ2-4	once	TRBD2	TGCGCCAGCAGCCGGGTACTAGCGGGGGGAGGGAACATTCAGTACTTC	CASSRVLAGGGNIQYF
TRBV12-3/TRBV12-4	TRBJ1-5	few	-	TGTGCCAGCAGTTTAGGGTCTACTAGCAATCAGCCCCAGCATTTT	CASSLGSTSNQPQHF
TRBV5-1	TRBJ2-1	few	TRBD1	TGCGCCACCCATACAGGGGGCGATTACAATGAGCAGTTCTTC	CATHTGGDYNEQFF
TRBV15	TRBJ2-5	many	-	TGTGCCACCAGCAGAGGGGGGAGTTTAGAGACTCAGTACTTC	CATSRGGSLETQYF
TRBV7-2	TRBJ2-1	-	TRBD2	TGTGCCAGCAGCTTAGCACTAGCGGGGTCCTACAATGAGCAGTTCTTC	CASSLALAGSYNEQFF
TRBV20-1	TRBJ2-5	few	-	TGCAGTGCGCAGGGTGCACCCTCAACTGCGAAGCAGTACTTC	CSAQGAPSTAKQYF
TRBV20-1	TRBJ1-4	few	-	TGCAGTGCTAGTTGGGGGCTTACATCAACTAATGAAAAACTGTTTTTT	CSASWGLTSTNEKLFF
TRBV6-2/TRBV6-3	TRBJ2-7	many	-	TGTGCCAGCGCCGAGTACAGGGATTCGAGCGAGCAGTACTTC	CASAEYRDSSEQYF
TRBV6-5	TRBJ2-2	-	-	TGTGCCAGCGGACTATTGCGCACCGGGGAGCTGTTTTTT	CASGLLRTGELFF
TRBV7-9	TRBJ2-4	-	-	TGTGCCAGCAGCTCCTGGGAAACCAAAAACATTCAGTACTTC	CASSSWETKNIQYF
TRBV29-1	TRBJ2-5	few	-	TGCAGCGCTGGGGCGGGTGTGCAGTACTTC	CSAGAGVQYF
TRBV20-1	TRBJ2-7	-	-	TGCAGTGCTAGAGTGCCTGGGCCCAGCTACGAGCAGTACTTC	CSARVPGPSYEQYF
TRBV20-1	TRBJ2-1	-	-	TGCAGTGGTACCAATAGACTAGGGTTTGGCGGTCGAAACAATGAACAGTTCTTC	CSGTNRLGFGGRNNEQFF
TRBV5-1	TRBJ2-5	few	-	TGCGCCAGCAGCGAGACAGAAGGGGAGCAGTACTTC	CASSETEGEQYF
TRBV7-9	TRBJ1-2	many	-	TGTGCCAGCAGCTCATCGGCTAACTATGGCTACACCTTC	CASSSSANYGYTF
TRBV29-1	TRBJ1-1	few	-	TGCAGCGTTCCAGGGATGAAGGCGAACACTGAAGCTTTCTTT	CSVPGMKANTEAFF
TRBV20-1	TRBJ2-2	-	-	TGCAGTGCTAGAGAAGGGTGGACCGGGGAGCTGTTTTTT	CSAREGWTGELFF
TRBV7-6	TRBJ1-2	few	TRBD1	TGTGCCAGCAGCCTGCGACAGGGGAGCCCTTATGAGGACTATGGCTACACCTTC	CASSLRQGSPYEDYGYTF
TRBV28	TRBJ2-1	-	-	TGTGCCAGCAGTTTCAGGAGGGGAGGACGTGTTGAGCAGTTCTTC	CASSFRRGGRVEQFF
TRBV5-1	TRBJ1-2	-	TRBD1	TGTGCCAGCAGCTTAGTAGGACAGGGTGATGGCTACACCTTC	CASSLVGQGDGYTF
TRBV7-2	TRBJ2-3	few	TRBD2	TGTGCCAGCAGCTTAGTCGCGGCTAGCGGGGGGGCAGATACGCAGTATTTT	CASSLVAASGGADTQYF
TRBV5-1	TRBJ1-1	-	-	TGCGCCAGCAGCTTGGCCAGCGGGAACAATGAAGCTTTCTTT	CASSLASGNNEAFF
TRBV5-6	TRBJ2-7	many	TRBD1	TGTGCCAGCAGCTCGACAGGGGCGGAGGAGCAGTACTTC	CASSSTGAEEQYF
TRBV6-5	TRBJ2-1	few	-	TGTGCCAGCGCGGCGCGGGTCGTCTCTGAGCAGTTCTTC	CASAARVVSEQFF
TRBV19	TRBJ2-1	-	-	TGTGCCAGTAGTATAGCGGGTTTTGGGCAGTACAATGAGCAGTTCTTC	CASSIAGFGQYNEQFF
TRBV4-3	TRBJ2-3	few	-	TGCGCCAGCAGCCCCTACTATGTAGTACATACAGATACGCAGTATTTT	CASSPYYVVHTDTQYF
TRBV6-5	TRBJ2-1	-	TRBD2	TGTGCCAGCAGTTACTCGAAGCTAGCGGGAGGGGAGCAGTTCTTC	CASSYSKLAGGEQFF
TRBV5-5	TRBJ2-7	few	-	TGTGCCAGCAGCTTCCAGGGCATTGTGTGGGAGCAGTACTTC	CASSFQGIVWEQYF
TRBV12-3/TRBV12-4	TRBJ2-2	once	TRBD1	TGTGCCAGCAGTTTCGGGTTGGGACAGGGACCCTTGAACACCGGGGAGCTGTTTTTT	CASSFGLGQGPLNTGELFF
TRBV3-1	TRBJ2-7	-	-	TGTGCCAGCAGAGAGAGCCCGTCCTACGAGCAGTACTTC	CASRESPSYEQYF
TRBV12-3/TRBV12-4	TRBJ1-2	many	-	TGTGCCAGCAGGGACCGGGACGAGTATGGCTACACCTTC	CASRDRDEYGYTF
TRBV6-5	TRBJ2-4	-	TRBD2	TGTGCCAGCAGTTCACCGGGACTAGCGGAGGGGCCCCGGAACATTCAGTACTTC	CASSSPGLAEGPRNIQYF